The 25 T cell receptor beta chains listed next were all sequenced from one sample in a study of graft-versus-host responses after intestinal transplantation. Only in-frame clones appear in the TCRdb table, and some are missing; sequencing was by immunoSEQ multiplex PCR. The sample contains over 7,500 clones, around four fifths of which appear only once. Both intraepithelial and lamina propria lymphocytes were released by processing graft tissue. The material sequenced was ileum tissue, taken roughly 450 days after intestinal transplantation. The receptors come from a human patient who received an intestinal transplant, so some T cells may come from the graft donor.

Written as DNA, the CDR3 is TGTGCCAGCAGCGGGAGGCGGGGGGCAGGGAACATTCAGTACTTC. Protein sequence: CASSGRRGAGNIQYF. The V gene is TRBV11-3, the J gene TRBJ2-4; TRBD2 matches at 8 bases. Germline values: CDR1 SGHNT, CDR2 YENEEA. Losses at the gene ends were 5 bases for V and 7 bases for J; bases not matched to a gene: 10. CDR3 length: 15 residues.

This clone occurred once. A junction end diverges from the germline sequence, so it may reflect a read error. Different DNA sequences within this sample yield the same CDR3. V is TRBV2 and J is TRBJ2-3; 13 bases are a match to TRBD2. Germline-derived CDR1 and CDR2 are SNHLY and FYNNEI. The CDR3 runs 16 residues. The CDR3 loop reads CASSEGGLAGYDTQYF. The CDR3 DNA reads as TGTGCCAGCAGCGAAGGGGGACTAGCGGGGTACGATACGCAGTATTTT.

The J gene is TRBJ2-5, the V gene TRBV5-1, with D perhaps TRBD1 (6 bases). The J call could be wrong; TRBJ2-7 is a better fit for the DNA end. CDR1 is SGHRS, CDR2 YFSETQ, per germline. This CDR3 comprises 12 residues. The CDR3 loop reads CASSSIQGEQYF. CDR3 bases: TGCGCCAGCAGCTCTATACAGGGCGAGCAGTACTTC.

This chain links TRBV7-2 with TRBJ2-7; D is possibly TRBD1 or TRBD2 (7 bases each). This CDR3 spans 14 amino acids. CDR1 is SGHTA, CDR2 FQGNSA, per germline. V dropped 7 bases and J dropped 1 base, with 14 bases sitting between them. In DNA, the CDR3 is TGTGCCAGCACCTACAGGGGAGGGTCCTACGAGCAGTACTTC. Its protein product is CASTYRGGSYEQYF.

CDR3 DNA: TGTGCCAGCAGCTTCGGGGGGGCGGATACGCAGTATTTT. It is translated as CASSFGGADTQYF. V usage is TRBV7-2 and J usage is TRBJ2-3; 8 positions match TRBD2. Germline assignment: CDR1 SGHTA and CDR2 FQGNSA. The V and J ends lost 3 bases and 6 bases, in that order; junction bases with no gene match: 2. The CDR3 totals 13 residues. Together with reference TRBV7-2 and TRBJ2-3, the CDR3 gives the full variable domain: GAGVSQSPSNKVTEKGKDVELRCDPISGHTALYWYRQSLGQGLEFLIYFQGNSAPDKSGLPSDRFSAERTGGSVSTLTIQRTQQEDSAVYLCASSFGGADTQYFGPGTRLTVL.

J is TRBJ2-5 and V is TRBV5-7; D may be TRBD1 (9 bases). With the DNA end fitting TRBJ2-7 better, the J assignment may be wrong. TRBV5-7 is an ORF; its function is uncertain. This CDR3 has 14 amino acids. CDR3 in amino acids: CASRGGTGLYEQYF. The CDR3 DNA reads as TGTGCCAGCCGCGGGGGGACAGGGCTCTACGAGCAGTACTTC.

This clone was recorded only once. The chain uses TRBV2 and TRBJ2-5; TRBD1 agrees at 7 bases. The trim removed 4 bases at V and 2 bases at J, leaving 7 bases unmatched. This CDR3 contains 15 residues. Germline CDR1 reads SNHLY; CDR2 reads FYNNEI. CDR3 DNA sequence: TGTGCCAGCAGTGTAATGAGGGGGCGGCAAGAGACCCAGTACTTC. It codes for CASSVMRGRQETQYF.

This sequence joins TRBV12-5 and TRBJ2-1; 11 positions match TRBD2. CDR1 and CDR2 (germline): LGHNT, FRNRAP. This CDR3 has 15 amino acids. J gave up 4 bases and V 4 bases, and 3 bases lay outside the gene matches. The DNA for the CDR3 is TGTGCTAGTGGTTCCGGGACTAGCGGATACAATGAGCAGTTCTTC. Protein: CASGSGTSGYNEQFF.

The rearrangement joins TRBV9 to TRBJ2-7, with 9 bases fitting TRBD1. V trimming: 4 bases; J trimming: 3 bases; junction bases outside the gene matches: 11. The CDR3 has 16 amino acids. The V gene's germline CDR1 is SGDLS and CDR2 YYNGEE. The CDR3 sequence is CASSPKGGDRVYEQYF. The DNA of the CDR3 is TGTGCCAGCAGCCCGAAGGGTGGGGACAGGGTCTACGAGCAGTACTTC.

The chain recombines TRBV10-1 with TRBJ1-1; D gene unclear. Germline-derived CDR1 and CDR2 are WNHNN and SYGVQD (reference sequence). V shed 6 bases and J shed 1 base, with 12 bases lying between them. There are 14 residues in the CDR3. CDR3 in amino acids: CASSPHGSNTEAFF. For the CDR3, the DNA is TGCGCCAGCAGCCCCCACGGGTCGAACACTGAAGCTTTCTTT.

In this sample, this clone turned up a few times. A far larger clone lies a single base away; this is likely a read error. V is TRBV7-8 and J is TRBJ1-5, with D perhaps TRBD1 (5 bases). The CDR3 loop spans 15 amino acids. CDR1 is SGHVS, CDR2 FQNEAQ, per germline. V was cut by 4 bases and J by 3 bases, with 13 bases left in between. The CDR3 DNA sequence: TGTGCCAGCAGCTACCTAGACAGTATCAATCAGCCCCAGCATTTT. Translating it yields CASSYLDSINQPQHF. Together with reference TRBV7-8 and TRBJ1-5, the CDR3 gives the full variable domain: GAGVSQSPRYKVAKRGQDVALRCDPISGHVSLFWYQQALGQGPEFLTYFQNEAQLDKSGLPSDRFFAERPEGSVSTLKIQRTQQEDSAVYLCASSYLDSINQPQHFGDGTRLSIL.

The CDR3 is CASSRFRDTGELFF. The CDR3 nucleotides read TGTGCCAGCAGCCGGTTCCGCGACACCGGGGAGCTGTTTTTT. The chain carries TRBV11-2 and TRBJ2-2; D ambiguous. Trimming removed 5 bases from V and 3 bases from J, with 10 bases in between. The CDR3 sequence is 14 residues long. In germline, CDR1 is SGHAT, CDR2 FQNNGV. The full variable domain, its missing parts supplied by reference TRBV11-2 and TRBJ2-2, is EAGVAQSPRYKIIEKRQSVAFWCNPISGHATLYWYQQILGQGPKLLIQFQNNGVVDDSQLPKDRFSAERLKGVDSTLKIQPAKLEDSAVYLCASSRFRDTGELFFGEGSRLTVL.

The chain employs TRBV19 and TRBJ2-1; 10 bases are a match to TRBD1. The CDR3 has 15 residues. V was clipped by 6 bases and J by 4 bases; unmatched bases: 6. The germline V gene has CDR1 LNHDA and CDR2 SQIVND (reference sequence). CDR3 sequence (DNA): TGTGCCAGTAGCCCAGGGACAGGGGTGTACAATGAGCAGTTCTTC. The encoded protein is CASSPGTGVYNEQFF.

The rearrangement joins TRBV19 to TRBJ2-2, with 8 bases matching TRBD1. CDR1 and CDR2 (germline): LNHDA, SQIVND (reference sequence). The CDR3 consists of 14 residues. Trimming cost V 9 bases and J 3 bases; bases outside gene matches: 6. The CDR3 region has the DNA TGTGCCAGCAGGGGACAGGTAGACACCGGGGAGCTGTTTTTT. It specifies CASRGQVDTGELFF.

The chain employs TRBV10-1 and TRBJ2-3; D not resolved. The CDR3 is made up of 13 amino acids. Germline V gene data show CDR1 as WNHNN and CDR2 as SYGVQD (reference sequence). The V gene lost 6 bases and the J gene lost 4 bases, with 11 bases spanning the gap. The CDR3 loop reads CASSGRSSDTQYF. The DNA of the CDR3 is TGCGCCAGCAGCGGACGTTCTTCAGATACGCAGTATTTT.

This clone showed up just a few times. V and J are TRBV15 and TRBJ2-5; D is ambiguous. V shed 3 bases and J shed 0 bases, with 8 bases lying between them. The germline V gene has CDR1 LNHNV and CDR2 YYDKDF (reference sequence). This CDR3 is built from 14 residues. The CDR3 region is CATSSFDNQETQYF. Here the CDR3 DNA reads TGTGCCACCAGCAGTTTTGACAACCAAGAGACCCAGTACTTC.

The V and J genes are TRBV7-9 and TRBJ2-3, with D hard to call. The CDR3 extends over 13 amino acids. CDR1 SEHNR and CDR2 FQNEAQ come from the germline V gene (reference sequence). Between the trimmed V and J ends, which lost 7 bases and 8 bases, there was a span of 16 bases. For the CDR3, the DNA is TGTGCCAGCACCAGGACCCAGCAAGGTACGCAGTATTTT. Amino acids: CASTRTQQGTQYF.

CDR3 in amino acids: CASSSTGGETQYF. CDR3 nucleotide sequence: TGTGCCAGCAGTTCTACAGGTGGGGAGACCCAGTACTTC. V and J are TRBV11-3 and TRBJ2-5; possible D gene TRBD1, 5 bases. V was pared by 6 bases and J by 5 bases, with 13 bases between. The CDR3 is made up of 13 amino acids. Germline V gene lookup returns CDR1 SGHNT and CDR2 YENEEA.

The V call is TRBV27, the J call TRBJ1-5; unclear D gene. V was cut by 9 bases and J by 1 base, with 7 bases left in between. This CDR3 has 12 residues. Germline V gene lookup returns CDR1 MNHEY and CDR2 SMNVEV (reference sequence). The CDR3 here is CARKQSNQPQHF. CDR3 nucleotide sequence: TGTGCCAGAAAACAAAGCAATCAGCCCCAGCATTTT.

CDR3: CASSESREGFNQPQHF. Here the CDR3 DNA reads TGCGCCAGCAGTGAGTCGAGGGAGGGCTTCAATCAGCCCCAGCATTTT. V is TRBV10-2 and J is TRBJ1-5; D is ambiguous. Trimming took off 0 bases at V and 3 bases at J, with 12 bases between the two ends. CDR1 WSHSY and CDR2 SAAADI come from the germline V gene. CDR3 length equals 16 residues.

This chain connects TRBV7-8 to TRBJ1-5; 7 bases line up with TRBD1. Germline V gene sequence: CDR1 SGHVS, CDR2 FQNEAQ. The CDR3 runs to 15 residues. The junction had 0 bases not matched to a gene; V was cut back by 1 base and J by 0 bases. CDR3: CASSLGDSSNQPQHF. The CDR3 DNA is TGTGCCAGCAGCTTAGGGGACAGTAGCAATCAGCCCCAGCATTTT.

As to this clone: Other nucleotide sequences in the sample specify the same CDR3. This sequence joins TRBV6-5 and TRBJ2-1, with D possibly being TRBD2 (7 bases). Trimming pared 0 bases from V and 5 bases from J, leaving 11 bases between. The CDR3 runs to 15 residues. CDR1 and CDR2 from the germline V gene are MNHEY and SVGAGI. The CDR3 DNA reads as TGTGCCAGCAGTTACTCGGGGGGGCCTAACAATGAGCAGTTCTTC. Its protein is CASSYSGGPNNEQFF.

V usage is TRBV27 and J usage is TRBJ2-7; perhaps TRBD1 as D (6 bases). The CDR3 sequence is 13 residues long. V was pared by 5 bases and J by 6 bases, with 14 bases between. Germline lookup yields CDR1 MNHEY and CDR2 SMNVEV (reference sequence). CDR3 region: CASSPRGSGEQYF. The CDR3 bases are TGTGCCAGCAGTCCCAGGGGCTCGGGCGAGCAGTACTTC.

This clone was recorded once. The junction departs from the called germline gene at one end, perhaps through a read error. The same CDR3 is also encoded by other DNA sequences in this sample. This rearrangement joins TRBV27 to TRBJ2-5; TRBD1 matches 8 bases. The J call may be in error: the DNA end matches TRBJ2-7 better. The CDR3 consists of 14 residues. Germline V gives CDR1 MNHEY, CDR2 SMNVEV (reference sequence). This chain's CDR3 is CASRQQGGTYEQYF. In DNA, the CDR3 is TGTGCAAGCAGGCAACAGGGGGGCACCTACGAGCAGTACTTC.

V is TRBV28 and J is TRBJ1-5; D remains ambiguous. This CDR3 has 16 residues. The germline CDR1 and CDR2 sequences are MDHEN and SYDVKM. Trimming left V 5 bases short and J 0 bases short, with 14 bases between. CDR3 sequence: CASSPWTGNSNQPQHF. CDR3 nucleotides: TGTGCCAGCAGTCCCTGGACCGGAAATAGCAATCAGCCCCAGCATTTT.